A selection of T cell receptor beta chains follows, all from one sample in a study of blood T cell repertoires in COVID-19. Generated by immunoSEQ multiplex PCR, the TCRdb table keeps only in-frame clones and is missing some. The repertoire holds 250,000 to 300,000 clones, with roughly 87% as singletons. Sequenced input: peripheral blood. The receptor source for this set is a woman in her fifties or sixties who had recovered from COVID-19. The CDR3 runs from the conserved cysteine through the conserved F or W. The D gene is left open where the match is weak. Rows may omit the clone size; those that give it use once, few, many or a size class.

CDR3nt | CDR3aa | d_gene | v_gene | len | abundance | j_gene
TGTGCCAGCAGCCCGGGTCGGGGGGCGGACTATGGCTACACCTTC | CASSPGRGADYGYTF | NA | TRBV3-1/TRBV3-2 | 15 | NA | TRBJ1-2
TGTGCCAGCAGCTCCGCTAGCGGGGGGGACTACGAGCAGTACTTC | CASSSASGGDYEQYF | TRBD2 | TRBV5-4 | 15 | NA | TRBJ2-7
TGTGCCAGCAGTTCCAGAAGGGACAGGACTAATGAAAAACTGTTTTTT | CASSSRRDRTNEKLFF | TRBD1 | TRBV28 | 16 | NA | TRBJ1-4
TGTGCCAGCCTTCTGAGACAGGGGGGTTTCGACGAGCAGTACTTC | CASLLRQGGFDEQYF | TRBD1 | TRBV28 | 15 | NA | TRBJ2-7
TGTGCCAGCAGCCTCCTGCGGGGGCGGGGACATGAAAAACTGTTTTTT | CASSLLRGRGHEKLFF | NA | TRBV7-2 | 16 | NA | TRBJ1-4
TGCGCCAGCAGCTTCCCAAACACTGAAGCTTTCTTT | CASSFPNTEAFF | NA | TRBV5-1 | 12 | NA | TRBJ1-1
TGTGCCAGCAGCACACAGGGGGTCGATGGCTACACCTTC | CASSTQGVDGYTF | TRBD1 | TRBV5-4 | 13 | NA | TRBJ1-2
TGTGCCAGTAGTATGTGGGGAGGGGCTGAAGCTTTCTTT | CASSMWGGAEAFF | NA | TRBV19 | 13 | NA | TRBJ1-1
TGTGCCAGCAGCTTGAGGACAGGGGACTATGGCTACACCTTC | CASSLRTGDYGYTF | TRBD1 | TRBV5-8 | 14 | NA | TRBJ1-2
TGTGCCAGCACCGCTAGGCTCGGACAGGGTGGCGGGAGCCAGTACTTC | CASTARLGQGGGSQYF | NA | TRBV5-6 | 16 | NA | TRBJ2-5
TGTGCCAGCAGCCGCATTACCGGGACAGTCTTTGGAAACACCATATATTTT | CASSRITGTVFGNTIYF | TRBD1 | TRBV14 | 17 | NA | TRBJ1-3
TGTGCCAGCAGCCCCCGACAGGGGTTCGGCACCATATATTTT | CASSPRQGFGTIYF | TRBD1 | TRBV3-1/TRBV3-2 | 14 | once | TRBJ1-3
TGTGCCAGCAGCTTGAGACGGGTCCCCTCCTACGAGCAGTACTTC | CASSLRRVPSYEQYF | NA | TRBV5-6 | 15 | NA | TRBJ2-7
TGTGCCAGCAGCTTCGGACAGAAAGGCACTGAAGCTTTCTTT | CASSFGQKGTEAFF | NA | TRBV7-2 | 14 | NA | TRBJ1-1
TGTGCCAGCAGCTTACCGGGACTAGCGGCCACAGATACGCAGTATTTT | CASSLPGLAATDTQYF | TRBD2 | TRBV5-6 | 16 | NA | TRBJ2-3
TGTGCCAGCAGCCAAGAAGTAGTCAACTATGGCTACACCTTC | CASSQEVVNYGYTF | NA | TRBV4-2 | 14 | NA | TRBJ1-2
TGTGCCAGCAGCCTCCCGGCAGGGGCCCGGTATGGCTACACCTTC | CASSLPAGARYGYTF | NA | TRBV11-1 | 15 | NA | TRBJ1-2
TGTGCCAGCAGCCAAGGGGGGACTAGCGGGAGGGTATACAATGAGCAGTTCTTC | CASSQGGTSGRVYNEQFF | TRBD2 | TRBV4-2 | 18 | NA | TRBJ2-1
TGTGCCAGCAGCCAAGTCAGTCAAGAGACCCAGTACTTC | CASSQVSQETQYF | NA | TRBV4-2 | 13 | NA | TRBJ2-5
TGTGCCAGCAGCCAAGATCCACGGGGGAACTCCTACGAGCAGTACTTC | CASSQDPRGNSYEQYF | NA | TRBV4-2 | 16 | NA | TRBJ2-7
TGTGCCAGTACCTCTGAGAGGGTCGATCAGCCCCAGCATTTT | CASTSERVDQPQHF | NA | TRBV19 | 14 | NA | TRBJ1-5
TGTGCCAGTAGTAAGCGCGGGACCTCTCTGAGAACCGGGGAGCTGTTTTTT | CASSKRGTSLRTGELFF | NA | TRBV19 | 17 | NA | TRBJ2-2
TGTGCTAGTGGTCGTATTCCCACGGAGGGATTGAATCAGCCCCAGCATTTT | CASGRIPTEGLNQPQHF | NA | TRBV12-5 | 17 | NA | TRBJ1-5
TGTGCCAGCAGGGGACAGGGTAAGAACGAGCAGTACTTC | CASRGQGKNEQYF | TRBD1 | TRBV13 | 13 | NA | TRBJ2-7
TGTGCCAGCAGTCTTGGTGGCTCTGAAGCTTTCTTT | CASSLGGSEAFF | NA | TRBV12-3/TRBV12-4 | 12 | once | TRBJ1-1
TGTGCCAGCAGCATAGGCCCGACAGGGGCCTATGGCTACACCTTC | CASSIGPTGAYGYTF | TRBD1 | TRBV11-2 | 15 | NA | TRBJ1-2
TGTGCCAGCAGCTTCGACAGGGGGCAGGTGGCAAACACCATATATTTT | CASSFDRGQVANTIYF | TRBD1 | TRBV13 | 16 | few | TRBJ1-3
TGTGCCAGCAGCTTGGGGGCCCTACAGGGTCTAAGTGAAGCTTTCTTT | CASSLGALQGLSEAFF | NA | TRBV5-4 | 16 | NA | TRBJ1-1
TGTGCCAGCAGCCAAGATACCGGACTAGCGGAACAAGAGACCCAGTACTTC | CASSQDTGLAEQETQYF | TRBD2 | TRBV3-1/TRBV3-2 | 17 | NA | TRBJ2-5
TGTGCCAGTAGTATAGAGCGCAGGGTGCTTGAAAACATTCAGTACTTC | CASSIERRVLENIQYF | NA | TRBV19 | 16 | NA | TRBJ2-4
TGTGCCAGCAGTCCCTCAGGGGTACTCACAGATACGCAGTATTTT | CASSPSGVLTDTQYF | NA | TRBV28 | 15 | NA | TRBJ2-3
TGTGCCATCAGTGAGTCCGGGACAGCCCGGGAAGCTTTCTTT | CAISESGTAREAFF | TRBD1 | TRBV10-3 | 14 | few | TRBJ1-1
TGTGCCAGCAGCTTCCCGGGGGAAGAGACCCAGTACTTC | CASSFPGEETQYF | NA | TRBV6-5 | 13 | NA | TRBJ2-5